The rows below give T cell receptor beta chains drawn from one sample of a study of monozygotic twins with inflammatory bowel disease. From the 5' RACE reads, TCRdb lists one entry per CDR3 protein and no DNA. The sample holds approximately 100,000 distinct CDR3 sequences. The sequenced material came from blood. These receptors originate from a human donor with ulcerative colitis or Crohn's disease, or a healthy co-twin of an affected twin (not recorded which). Each CDR3 is given with its conserved first and last residue.

j_call | v_call | cdr3_aa
TRBJ2-1 | TRBV5-1 | CASSPGTRGNEQFF
TRBJ1-3 | TRBV11-2 | CASSSGPLTGNTIYF
TRBJ2-3 | TRBV3-1 | CASSLRGGGGDTQYF
TRBJ2-5 | TRBV7-9 | CASSFGGGALIETQYF
TRBJ2-1 | TRBV20-1 | CSARAPPEQFF
TRBJ1-2 | TRBV5-5 | CASSLGRISSYGYTF
TRBJ2-7 | TRBV4-3 | CASSQETLAGASYEQYF
TRBJ2-1 | TRBV5-1 | CASSLFGLAGYNEQFF
TRBJ1-5 | TRBV20-1 | CSASPHRDRGRITSNQPQHF
TRBJ2-1 | TRBV7-7 | CASSQHGGNEQFF
TRBJ2-1 | TRBV4-3 | CASSQGGSGGLDTEQFF
TRBJ2-7 | TRBV7-9 | CASSTATPYEQYF
TRBJ1-5 | TRBV12-3/TRBV12-4 | CASSLMGNQPQHF
TRBJ2-1 | TRBV14 | CASSPIWGAVFNEQFF
TRBJ1-3 | TRBV15 | CATSNSQGTGNTIYF
TRBJ1-1 | TRBV7-2 | CASSQLRVNTEAFF
TRBJ2-1 | TRBV19 | CASSRLASSYNEQFF
TRBJ1-5 | TRBV23-1 | CASSQWVEEPQHF
TRBJ1-5 | TRBV20-1 | CSARLRRGGYGGENQPQHF
TRBJ2-1 | TRBV6-5 | CASSSGTSYEQFF
TRBJ1-2 | TRBV20-1 | CSASGHLYGYTF
TRBJ1-2 | TRBV12-3/TRBV12-4 | CASGLAGSPRGYTF
TRBJ1-5 | TRBV20-1 | CSASTGQQLVGSNQPQHF
TRBJ2-3 | TRBV20-1 | CSAFRMGGDTQYF
TRBJ2-7 | TRBV5-1 | CASSLRSGGPTYEQYF
TRBJ1-2 | TRBV20-1 | CSALRGQGIIYGYTF
TRBJ2-5 | TRBV6-1 | CASRGGLETQYF
TRBJ2-7 | TRBV6-5 | CASKQGLYEQYF
TRBJ2-1 | TRBV28 | CASRTVNEQFF
TRBJ1-1 | TRBV7-8 | CASTLKGQGLTEAFF
TRBJ2-7 | TRBV6-5 | CASSYPGTADPYEQYF
TRBJ2-7 | TRBV5-1 | CASSFKQGSYEQYF
TRBJ2-1 | TRBV20-1 | CSARAREIYNEQFF
TRBJ1-4 | TRBV30 | CAWSLRFGEKLFF
TRBJ2-2 | TRBV5-4 | CASSLDPAGTGELFF
TRBJ2-7 | TRBV6-5 | CASSYTRRVPEQYF
TRBJ2-2 | TRBV20-1 | CSADRGTGELFF
TRBJ2-7 | TRBV20-1 | CSASPGQGIDEQYF
TRBJ2-1 | TRBV7-9 | CASSPDSLRYNEQFF
TRBJ2-1 | TRBV18 | CASSPTLALTSGSWNEQFF
TRBJ2-7 | TRBV19 | CASRGQGVREQYF
TRBJ2-4 | TRBV29-1 | CSGALGLAKNIQYF